This TCR beta chain was identified during a study of identical twins. This CDR3 has 17 amino acids. V trimming: 1 base; J trimming: 0 bases; junction bases outside the gene matches: 6. MiXCR, run by TCRdb on the 5' RACE reads, gives a single entry per CDR3 protein. The sample includes about 290,000 distinct CDR3 sequences, more than 8% seen only once; the top ten take about 7.1%. This sample was also put to use in a study of yellow fever vaccine responses in identical twins.

V is TRBV12-3 or TRBV12-4 and J is TRBJ2-1; TRBD2 agrees at 7 bases. The specimen was CD8+ T cells sorted from blood. This sequence was found in a woman younger than 35 in good health. In DNA form, the CDR3 reads TGTGCCAGCAGTTTAGACCCTAGCGGAAGCTCCTACAATGAGCAGTTCTTC. As protein: CASSLDPSGSSYNEQFF.